This section outlines one T cell receptor (beta chain) sequence together with its context. Its antigen is not identified. The data stem from a study of OX40 agonist ivuxolimab in advanced cancers. Study observations and caveats: Patients with a partial response at 0.1-3.0 mg/kg had among the lowest clonal expansion.

Germline CDR1 reads SGHNT; CDR2 reads YYREEE (reference sequence). The CDR3 has 14 residues. The germline V and J ends were trimmed by 2 bases and 7 bases, with 13 bases remaining between them. Sequenced by immunoSEQ multiplex PCR; TCRdb stores in-frame clones only, minus some. The sample carries 65,000 to 85,000 clones, roughly nine tenths recorded once. Sequenced here: CD4+ or CD8+ T cells sorted from blood, sampled in a trial of the OX40 agonist ivuxolimab. This clonotype originated in an adult with an advanced solid tumor such as melanoma, head and neck, liver or kidney cancer. V is TRBV5-4 and J is TRBJ2-1, with D possibly TRBD1 on 5 matching bases. The CDR3 DNA is TGTGCCAGCAGCTTAAAGGGGCCGGGTAATGAGCAGTTCTTC. Its protein is CASSLKGPGNEQFF.